The 5 T cell receptor beta chains listed next were all sequenced from one sample in a study of Ad26.COV2.S vaccination and SARS-CoV-2 variants. Data came from immunoSEQ multiplex PCR; TCRdb stores just in-frame clones and leaves some out. The sample records 180,000 or so clones, roughly 87% being singletons. Sequenced here: peripheral blood, sampled after recovery from COVID-19. These receptors were collected from a human donor who had recovered from COVID-19.

The chain couples TRBV29-1 to TRBJ2-5; 8 positions match TRBD2. The CDR3 contains 12 residues. Looked up from germline, CDR1 is SQVTM and CDR2 is ANQGSEA. V lost 8 bases, J lost 5 bases, and 7 bases stayed unmatched. CDR3 coding DNA: TGCAGCTCCGGGGGGGGGACGGAGACCCAGTACTTC. Encoded protein: CSSGGGTETQYF.

The chain uses TRBV9 and TRBJ1-4; D not resolved. The CDR3 spans 12 residues. From germline, CDR1 is SGDLS and CDR2 YYNGEE. Trimming shortened V by 4 bases and J by 8 bases, and 9 bases separated the two germline ends. CDR3 in amino acids: CASSLSGEKLFF. The CDR3 DNA follows: TGTGCCAGCAGCCTTTCCGGGGAAAAACTGTTTTTT. Complete variable domain (other parts from reference TRBV9 and TRBJ1-4): DSGVTQTPKHLITATGQRVTLRCSPRSGDLSVYWYQQSLDQGLQFLIQYYNGEERAKGNILERFSAQQFPDLHSELNLSSLELGDSALYFCASSLSGEKLFFGSGTQLSVL.

This clone has only one observation. The chain couples TRBV7-2 to TRBJ2-5; 9 bases match TRBD1. The length of the CDR3 is 14 residues. V lost 3 bases to trimming and J lost 9 bases; unmatched junction nucleotides: 8. Germline V gene lookup returns CDR1 SGHTA and CDR2 FQGNSA. The CDR3 reads CASSFDRGERSQYF. CDR3 in DNA: TGTGCCAGCAGCTTCGACAGGGGGGAAAGGTCCCAGTACTTC. The entire variable domain, with the rest obtained from reference TRBV7-2 and TRBJ2-5, is as follows: GAGVSQSPSNKVTEKGKDVELRCDPISGHTALYWYRQSLGQGLEFLIYFQGNSAPDKSGLPSDRFSAERTGGSVSTLTIQRTQQEDSAVYLCASSFDRGERSQYFGPGTRLLVL.

The gene calls are TRBV27 and TRBJ1-1; D gene ambiguous. Per germline, CDR1 MNHEY and CDR2 SMNVEV (reference sequence). V was shortened by 5 bases and J by 1 base, with 8 bases between the two germline ends. The CDR3 is made up of 13 amino acids. CDR3 residues: CASSRTENTEAFF. CDR3 coding DNA: TGTGCCAGCAGTCGGACGGAGAACACTGAAGCTTTCTTT.

This sequence joins TRBV7-8 and TRBJ2-1; 16 bases fit TRBD2. V lost 4 bases, J lost 7 bases, and 1 base stayed unmatched. CDR3 length: 15 residues. CDR1 and CDR2 (germline): SGHVS, FQNEAQ. The CDR3 sequence: CASSSGLAGGNEQFF. The CDR3 nucleotides are TGTGCCAGCAGCTCGGGACTAGCGGGAGGGAATGAGCAGTTCTTC.